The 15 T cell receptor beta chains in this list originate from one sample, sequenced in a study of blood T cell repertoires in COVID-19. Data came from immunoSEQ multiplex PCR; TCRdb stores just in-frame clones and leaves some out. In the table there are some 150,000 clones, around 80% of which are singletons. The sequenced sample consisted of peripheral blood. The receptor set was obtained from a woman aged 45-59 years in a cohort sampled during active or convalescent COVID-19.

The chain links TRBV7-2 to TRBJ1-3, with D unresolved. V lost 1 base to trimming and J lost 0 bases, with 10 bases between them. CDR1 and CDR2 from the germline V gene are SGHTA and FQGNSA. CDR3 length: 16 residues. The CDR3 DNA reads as TGTGCCAGCAGCTTAGAGGAGGCACTCTCTGGAAACACCATATATTTT. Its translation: CASSLEEALSGNTIYF.

CDR3 in amino acids: CASSGGFSTDTQYF. CDR3 nucleotides: TGTGCCAGCAGCGGGGGGTTCAGCACAGATACGCAGTATTTT. The J gene is TRBJ2-3, the V gene TRBV2, with 7 bases aligning to TRBD2. Germline values: CDR1 SNHLY, CDR2 FYNNEI. The CDR3 totals 14 residues. The V gene end was trimmed by 6 bases and the J gene end by 0 bases; junction bases not matched to a gene: 3.

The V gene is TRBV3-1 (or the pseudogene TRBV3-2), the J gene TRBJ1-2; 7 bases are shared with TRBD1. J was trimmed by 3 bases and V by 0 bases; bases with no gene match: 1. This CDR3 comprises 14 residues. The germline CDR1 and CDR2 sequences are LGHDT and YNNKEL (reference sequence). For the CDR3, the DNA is TGTGCCAGCAGCCAAGACACAGGGGACTATGGCTACACCTTC. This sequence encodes CASSQDTGDYGYTF.

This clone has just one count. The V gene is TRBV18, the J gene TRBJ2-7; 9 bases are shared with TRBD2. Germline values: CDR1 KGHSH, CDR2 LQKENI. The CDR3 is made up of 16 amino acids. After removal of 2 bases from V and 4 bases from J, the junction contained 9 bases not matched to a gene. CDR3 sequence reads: CASSPSKALAGYEQYF. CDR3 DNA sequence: TGTGCCAGCTCACCATCAAAAGCGCTAGCGGGGTACGAGCAGTACTTC.

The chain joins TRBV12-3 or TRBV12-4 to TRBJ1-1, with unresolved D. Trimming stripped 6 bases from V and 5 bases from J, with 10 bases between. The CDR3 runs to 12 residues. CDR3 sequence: CASRRTGTEAFF. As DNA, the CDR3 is TGTGCCAGCAGGAGAACGGGGACTGAAGCTTTCTTT.

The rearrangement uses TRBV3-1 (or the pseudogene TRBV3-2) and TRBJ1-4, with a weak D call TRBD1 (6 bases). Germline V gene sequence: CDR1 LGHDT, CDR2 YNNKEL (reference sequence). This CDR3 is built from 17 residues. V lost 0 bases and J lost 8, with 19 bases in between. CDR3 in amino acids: CASSQDRNLGGAEKLFF. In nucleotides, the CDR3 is TGTGCCAGCAGCCAAGATCGTAACCTCGGGGGGGCAGAAAAACTGTTTTTT.

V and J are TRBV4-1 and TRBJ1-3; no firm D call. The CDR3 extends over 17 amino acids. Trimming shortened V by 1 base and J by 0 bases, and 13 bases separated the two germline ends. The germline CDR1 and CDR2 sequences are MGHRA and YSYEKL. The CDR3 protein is CASSQGASSHSGNTIYF. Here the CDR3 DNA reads TGCGCCAGCAGCCAAGGGGCCTCCTCCCACTCTGGAAACACCATATATTTT.

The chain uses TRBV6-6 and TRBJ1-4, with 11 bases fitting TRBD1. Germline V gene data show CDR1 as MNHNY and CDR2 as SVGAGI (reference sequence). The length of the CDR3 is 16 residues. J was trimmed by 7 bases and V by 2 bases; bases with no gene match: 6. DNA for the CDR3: TGTGCCAGCAGTTACATGGGGACAGGGGGGAGTGAAAAACTGTTTTTT. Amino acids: CASSYMGTGGSEKLFF.

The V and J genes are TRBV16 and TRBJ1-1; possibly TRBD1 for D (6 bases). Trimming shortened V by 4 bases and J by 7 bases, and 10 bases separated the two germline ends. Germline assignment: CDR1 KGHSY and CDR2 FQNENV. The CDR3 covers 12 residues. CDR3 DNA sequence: TGTGCCAGCAGCCCTCCACAGGGTGAAGCTTTCTTT. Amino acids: CASSPPQGEAFF.

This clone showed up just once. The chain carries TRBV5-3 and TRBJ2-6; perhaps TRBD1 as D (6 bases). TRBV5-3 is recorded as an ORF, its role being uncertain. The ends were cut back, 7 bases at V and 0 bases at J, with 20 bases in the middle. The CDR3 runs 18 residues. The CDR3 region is CARFHPGHWNSGANVLTF. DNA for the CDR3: TGTGCCAGATTCCATCCGGGACACTGGAACTCTGGGGCCAACGTCCTGACTTTC.

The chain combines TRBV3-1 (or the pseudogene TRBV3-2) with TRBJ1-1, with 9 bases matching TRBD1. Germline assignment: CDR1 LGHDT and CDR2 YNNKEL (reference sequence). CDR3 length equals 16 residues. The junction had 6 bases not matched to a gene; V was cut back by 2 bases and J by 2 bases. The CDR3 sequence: CASSQSKTGGNTEAFF. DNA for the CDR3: TGTGCCAGCAGCCAATCGAAGACAGGGGGAAACACTGAAGCTTTCTTT.

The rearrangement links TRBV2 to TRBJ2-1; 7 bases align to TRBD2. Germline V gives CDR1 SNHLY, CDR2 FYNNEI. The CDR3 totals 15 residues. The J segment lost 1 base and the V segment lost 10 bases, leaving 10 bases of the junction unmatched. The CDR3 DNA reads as TGTGCCACCCAGACTAGCCTATCTTCCTACAATGAGCAGTTCTTC. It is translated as CATQTSLSSYNEQFF. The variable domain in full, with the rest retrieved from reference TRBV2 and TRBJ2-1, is EPEVTQTPSHQVTQMGQEVILRCVPISNHLYFYWYRQILGQKVEFLVSFYNNEISEKSEIFDDQFSVERPDGSNFTLKIRSTKLEDSAMYFCATQTSLSSYNEQFFGPGTRLTVL.

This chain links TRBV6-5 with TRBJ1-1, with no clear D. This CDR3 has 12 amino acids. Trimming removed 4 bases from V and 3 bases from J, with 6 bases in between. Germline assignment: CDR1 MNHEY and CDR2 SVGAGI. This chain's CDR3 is CASSSVDTEAFF. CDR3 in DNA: TGTGCCAGCAGTTCAGTGGACACTGAAGCTTTCTTT.

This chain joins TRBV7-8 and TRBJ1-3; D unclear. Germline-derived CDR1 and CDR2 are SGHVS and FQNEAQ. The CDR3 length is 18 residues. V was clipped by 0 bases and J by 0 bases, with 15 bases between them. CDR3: CASSLALRQRASGNTIYF. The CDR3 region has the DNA TGTGCCAGCAGCTTAGCGCTTCGGCAGCGAGCCTCTGGAAACACCATATATTTT.

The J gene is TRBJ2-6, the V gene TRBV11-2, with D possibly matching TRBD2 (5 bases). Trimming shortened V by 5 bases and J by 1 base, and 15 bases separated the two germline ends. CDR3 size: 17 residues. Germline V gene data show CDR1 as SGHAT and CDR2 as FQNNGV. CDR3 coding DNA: TGTGCCAGCAGCCCCCTCGGGGTCGGTTCTGGGGCCAACGTCCTGACTTTC. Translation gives CASSPLGVGSGANVLTF.